The rows below give T cell receptor beta chains drawn from one sample of a study of cytomegalovirus exposure and HLA in healthy donors. Produced via immunoSEQ multiplex PCR; TCRdb's table is partial and in-frame only. The repertoire table contains roughly 53,000 clones. Sample: PBMCs. The source of these receptors is a man in his late teens or twenties in good health and CMV-seropositive. Each CDR3 is given with its conserved first and last residue. A D gene is named only where the DNA matches it firmly. Rows may omit the clone size; those that give it use once, few, many or a size class.

abundance | j_gene | d_gene | v_gene | CDR3aa | CDR3nt
- | TRBJ1-2 | TRBD1 | TRBV19 | CATAGQVNNYGYTF | TGTGCCACCGCGGGACAGGTCAACAACTATGGCTACACCTTC
- | TRBJ2-3 | TRBD2 | TRBV6-1 | CASSEVAGTTDTQYF | TGTGCCAGCAGTGAGGTAGCGGGAACCACAGATACGCAGTATTTT
- | TRBJ1-1 | TRBD1 | TRBV6-1 | CASRQGARTEAFF | TGTGCCAGCAGACAGGGGGCTAGAACTGAAGCTTTCTTT
- | TRBJ2-5 | TRBD2 | TRBV6-1 | CASRARGLTQYF | TGTGCCAGCAGAGCGCGGGGGTTAACCCAGTACTTC
- | TRBJ1-6 | - | TRBV5-4 | CASSSVTGATRISPLHF | TGTGCCAGCAGCTCAGTGACAGGAGCTACTAGGATTTCACCCCTCCACTTT
- | TRBJ2-2 | - | TRBV19 | CASSTGWVGELFF | TGTGCCAGTAGTACAGGGTGGGTCGGGGAGCTGTTTTTT
- | TRBJ1-5 | TRBD1 | TRBV29-1 | CSARQGVGQPQHF | TGCAGCGCTCGACAGGGGGTCGGTCAGCCCCAGCATTTT
- | TRBJ1-2 | - | TRBV9 | CASSGESGDYGYTF | TGTGCCAGCAGCGGGGAATCAGGGGACTATGGCTACACCTTC
- | TRBJ2-5 | TRBD2 | TRBV6-1 | CASSEEAGGPETQYF | TGTGCCAGCAGTGAAGAAGCGGGAGGGCCAGAGACCCAGTACTTC
- | TRBJ1-3 | - | TRBV7-7 | CASSLPGTLGNTIYF | TGTGCTAGCAGCTTACCCGGGACTCTTGGAAACACCATATATTTT
- | TRBJ2-3 | TRBD1 | TRBV7-2 | CASSLGPGQVTDTQYF | TGTGCCAGCAGCTTAGGACCGGGACAGGTCACAGATACGCAGTATTTT
- | TRBJ2-1 | TRBD2 | TRBV5-1 | CASSLERRGNEQFF | TGCGCCAGCAGCTTAGAGCGGCGGGGGAATGAGCAGTTCTTC
- | TRBJ2-5 | TRBD2 | TRBV7-3 | CASSPGSGGPAETQYF | TGTGCCAGCAGCCCAGGGTCGGGAGGGCCCGCGGAGACCCAGTACTTC
- | TRBJ1-1 | - | TRBV30 | CAWIRRTEAFF | TGTGCCTGGATTAGGCGGACTGAAGCTTTCTTT
- | TRBJ2-7 | TRBD2 | TRBV19 | CARALAGYTYEQYF | TGTGCCAGGGCCCTAGCGGGCTATACCTACGAGCAGTACTTC
- | TRBJ1-2 | TRBD1 | TRBV25-1 | CASSEYGGQGSAMGGYTF | TGTGCCAGCAGTGAATACGGGGGACAGGGGAGCGCGATGGGTGGCTACACCTTC
- | TRBJ2-1 | TRBD2 | TRBV27 | CASRALLLAGGRDEQFF | TGTGCCAGCAGGGCCCTTTTACTAGCGGGAGGGCGAGATGAGCAGTTCTTC
- | TRBJ1-2 | TRBD1 | TRBV6-5 | CASRGQDYGYTF | TGTGCCAGCAGGGGACAGGACTATGGCTACACCTTC
- | TRBJ2-1 | - | TRBV7-8 | CASSLGFGTSDEQFF | TGTGCCAGCAGCTTAGGGTTCGGGACTTCGGATGAGCAGTTCTTC
- | TRBJ1-4 | - | TRBV9 | CASSVEEGGNEKLFF | TGTGCCAGCAGCGTAGAGGAAGGGGGAAATGAAAAACTGTTTTTT
- | TRBJ2-1 | TRBD2 | TRBV27 | CASRSIAGRHNEQFF | TGTGCCAGCAGATCTATAGCGGGAAGACACAATGAGCAGTTCTTC
- | TRBJ2-7 | TRBD1 | TRBV15 | CATSTGQGATFTEQYF | TGTGCCACCAGCACCGGACAGGGGGCAACTTTTACCGAGCAGTACTTC
- | TRBJ2-2 | TRBD1 | TRBV5-1 | CASSLDSAGGNTGELLF | TGCGCCAGCAGCTTGGATTCGGCAGGGGGCAACACCGGGGAGCTGCTTTTT
- | TRBJ2-1 | TRBD2 | TRBV27 | CASSQTSGSYNEQFF | TGTGCCAGCAGTCAGACTAGCGGGAGCTACAATGAGCAGTTCTTC
- | TRBJ2-3 | - | TRBV6-6 | CATALKGDKQYF | TGTGCCACCGCCCTAAAAGGGGATAAGCAGTATTTT
- | TRBJ1-2 | - | TRBV19 | CASSIKGGYGYTF | TGTGCCAGTAGTATAAAGGGAGGGTATGGCTACACCTTC
- | TRBJ2-7 | TRBD2 | TRBV7-6 | CASSPLADEQYF | TGTGCCAGCAGCCCCCTAGCGGACGAGCAGTACTTC
- | TRBJ2-7 | - | TRBV4-2 | CASSPDKSSYEQYF | TGTGCCAGCAGCCCTGACAAGAGCTCCTACGAGCAGTACTTC
- | TRBJ2-7 | TRBD2 | TRBV5-1 | CASSSLAGYEQYF | TGCGCCAGCAGCTCACTAGCGGGGTACGAGCAGTACTTC
- | TRBJ1-2 | - | TRBV27 | CASSPGEGASGYTF | TGTGCCAGCAGTCCGGGAGAGGGCGCCAGTGGCTACACCTTC
- | TRBJ1-1 | TRBD1 | TRBV18 | CASSPGTGWGSHTEAFF | TGTGCCAGCTCACCTGGGACAGGGTGGGGATCACACACTGAAGCTTTCTTT
- | TRBJ1-1 | - | TRBV13 | CASSLKQYMNTEAFF | TGTGCCAGCAGCTTGAAACAGTACATGAACACTGAAGCTTTCTTT
- | TRBJ2-2 | - | TRBV4-2 | CASSQGLPTGELFF | TGTGCCAGCAGCCAAGGACTACCTACCGGGGAGCTGTTTTTT
medium-sized | TRBJ2-2 | - | TRBV7-7 | CASSLAPGLANTGELFF | TGTGCCAGCAGCTTAGCGCCGGGACTGGCGAACACCGGGGAGCTGTTTTTT
- | TRBJ2-3 | TRBD2 | TRBV9 | CASSVDSGSSGTDTQYF | TGTGCCAGCAGCGTAGACAGCGGGAGTTCAGGGACAGATACGCAGTATTTT
- | TRBJ2-3 | - | TRBV27 | CASSFAGSEYF | TGTGCCAGCAGTTTCGCAGGTTCGGAGTATTTT
- | TRBJ2-7 | - | TRBV5-1 | CASSFLSYEQYF | TGCGCCAGCAGCTTTCTATCCTACGAGCAGTACTTC
- | TRBJ1-4 | - | TRBV4-1 | CASSQSGTTNEKLFF | TGCGCCAGCAGCCAATCCGGGACAACTAATGAAAAACTGTTTTTT
- | TRBJ1-1 | - | TRBV6-6 | CASSYREGNTEAFF | TGTGCCAGCAGTTACCGGGAGGGGAACACTGAAGCTTTCTTT
- | TRBJ2-7 | - | TRBV5-6 | CASSQGRSGVSSYEQYF | TGTGCCAGCAGCCAAGGAAGGTCCGGGGTAAGCTCCTACGAGCAGTACTTC
- | TRBJ2-2 | TRBD2 | TRBV6-1 | CASRISGRAPGELFF | TGTGCCAGCAGAATTAGCGGGAGGGCCCCCGGGGAGCTGTTTTTT
- | TRBJ2-3 | - | TRBV2 | CARQGGGTDTQYF | TGTGCCAGGCAAGGAGGCGGCACAGATACGCAGTATTTT
- | TRBJ1-1 | TRBD1 | TRBV5-1 | CASSLGQGETEAFF | TGCGCCAGCAGCTTGGGACAGGGGGAAACTGAAGCTTTCTTT
- | TRBJ2-2 | - | TRBV11-3 | CASRGGGLNTGELFF | TGTGCCAGCAGAGGTGGAGGGCTAAACACCGGGGAGCTGTTTTTT
- | TRBJ2-5 | - | TRBV7-8 | CASRSGGGETQYF | TGTGCCAGCCGATCCGGGGGTGGGGAGACCCAGTACTTC
- | TRBJ1-3 | - | TRBV7-2 | CASSLAPTGLGNTIYF | TGTGCCAGCAGCTTAGCCCCGACAGGATTGGGAAACACCATATATTTT
- | TRBJ2-7 | - | TRBV5-5 | CASSLGTAAYEQYF | TGTGCCAGCAGCTTGGGGACAGCAGCCTACGAGCAGTACTTC
- | TRBJ2-7 | TRBD1 | TRBV7-6 | CASSLAGDRAYEQYF | TGTGCCAGCAGCTTAGCGGGGGACAGGGCCTACGAGCAGTACTTC
- | TRBJ1-1 | - | TRBV5-8 | CASSMVPLINTEAFF | TGTGCCAGCAGCATGGTCCCCCTAATCAACACTGAAGCTTTCTTT
- | TRBJ2-7 | TRBD1 | TRBV27 | CASSSWKGQTKF | TGTGCCAGCAGTTCGTGGAAGGGACAGACGAAATTC
- | TRBJ1-5 | TRBD1 | TRBV5-1 | CASSLGQGEGAQHF | TGCGCCAGCAGCTTGGGACAGGGGGAAGGGGCCCAGCATTTT
- | TRBJ1-1 | - | TRBV27 | CASSSPPGHLNTEAFF | TGTGCCAGCAGTTCTCCCCCGGGACACTTGAACACTGAAGCTTTCTTT
- | TRBJ2-1 | TRBD2 | TRBV5-1 | CASRDAGGLNEQFF | TGCGCCAGCAGAGATGCGGGAGGGCTCAATGAGCAGTTCTTC
- | TRBJ2-7 | - | TRBV7-9 | CASSPSPGEQYF | TGTGCCAGCAGCCCCTCACCAGGAGAGCAGTACTTC
- | TRBJ2-7 | - | TRBV7-2 | CASSIRQTVYEQYF | TGTGCCAGCAGCATAAGACAGACAGTCTACGAGCAGTACTTC
- | TRBJ2-7 | TRBD2 | TRBV6-1 | CASSERASGSYEQYF | TGTGCCAGCAGTGAACGGGCTAGCGGGAGTTACGAGCAGTACTTC
- | TRBJ2-7 | TRBD1 | TRBV15 | CATEDMRQGNYEQYF | TGTGCCACCGAGGACATGAGACAGGGAAACTACGAGCAGTACTTC